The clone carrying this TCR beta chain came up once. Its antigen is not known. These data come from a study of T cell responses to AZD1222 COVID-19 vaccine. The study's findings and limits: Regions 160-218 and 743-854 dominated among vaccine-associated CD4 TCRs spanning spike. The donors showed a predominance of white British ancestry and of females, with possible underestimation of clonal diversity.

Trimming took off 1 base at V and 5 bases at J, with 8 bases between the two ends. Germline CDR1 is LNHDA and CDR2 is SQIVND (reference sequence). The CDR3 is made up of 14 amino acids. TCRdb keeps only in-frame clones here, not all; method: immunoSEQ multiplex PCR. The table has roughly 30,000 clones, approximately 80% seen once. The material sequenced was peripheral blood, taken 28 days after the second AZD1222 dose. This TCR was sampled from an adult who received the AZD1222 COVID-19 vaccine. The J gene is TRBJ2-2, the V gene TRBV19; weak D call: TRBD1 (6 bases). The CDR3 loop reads CASSIGRGTGELFF. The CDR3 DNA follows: TGTGCCAGTAGTATAGGAAGGGGGACCGGGGAGCTGTTTTTT.